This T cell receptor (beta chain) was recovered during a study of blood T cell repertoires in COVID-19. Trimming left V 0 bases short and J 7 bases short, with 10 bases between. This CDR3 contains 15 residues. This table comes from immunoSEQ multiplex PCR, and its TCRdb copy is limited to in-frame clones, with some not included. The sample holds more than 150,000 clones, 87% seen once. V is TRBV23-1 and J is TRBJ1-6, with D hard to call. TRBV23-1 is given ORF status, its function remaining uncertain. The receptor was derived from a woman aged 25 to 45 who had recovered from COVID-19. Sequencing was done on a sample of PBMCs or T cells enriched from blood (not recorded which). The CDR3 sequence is CASSQSKQPNSPLHF. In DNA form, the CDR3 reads TGCGCCAGCAGTCAATCGAAACAGCCGAATTCACCCCTCCACTTT.